The entry below gives a single T cell receptor beta chain sequence along with its context. These data belong to a study of patients and donors after allogeneic stem cell transplantation. TCRdb ran MiXCR on the RT-PCR reads and lists one entry per CDR3 protein. The table has about a million distinct CDR3 sequences, about a sixth seen once. The TCR originated in a human donor who was either an allogeneic HSCT recipient or a stem cell or donor lymphocyte infusion donor (not recorded which). It is not recorded whose cells these are; they may come from a transplant donor. Sequenced: blood, either unsorted or a sorted T cell fraction (not recorded which).

CDR3 DNA sequence: TGTGCCAGCAGCTTGAGAAGGGGTTATGGAAACACCATATATTTT. Protein: CASSLRRGYGNTIYF. The rearrangement links TRBV13 to TRBJ1-3; a weak D match, TRBD1 (5 bases). The CDR3 covers 15 residues. The germline gives CDR1 PRHDT, CDR2 FYEKMQ (reference sequence). Trimming pared 3 bases from V and 3 bases from J, leaving 12 bases between.